The sequence of this T cell receptor (beta chain) was determined in a study of shared clonotypes between healthy human individuals. Points from the study as a whole: Having only a few donors restricted how much genetic and exposure-history diversity was captured.

Trimming cost V 1 base and J 5 bases, with 11 bases left between them. CDR1 and CDR2 (germline): MNHEY, SMNVEV (reference sequence). CDR3 length: 14 amino acids. Of note for this clone: What it binds is unknown.

Method: immunoSEQ multiplex PCR; TCRdb's copy keeps in-frame clones and lacks some. This sample yields around 990,000 clones, of which approximately 75% are seen a single time; 0.89% belongs to the top ten. The chain has TRBV27 and TRBJ1-1; D is ambiguous. The sample taken for sequencing was memory CD4+ T cells from PBMCs. Subset reported: CD45RA-negative fraction. The TCR originated in a man aged 18 to 29 in good health. Some clones in this sample may be carry-over from other donors' samples. CDR3 residues: CASSLWVSGTEAFF. CDR3 nucleotide sequence: TGTGCCAGCAGTTTATGGGTGAGCGGGACTGAAGCTTTCTTT.